This entry is about one T cell receptor beta chain. Participant ages covered roughly 18 to 89 years across about two dozen US areas. This sample is part of a study of blood T cell repertoires in COVID-19. Sequenced by immunoSEQ multiplex PCR; TCRdb stores in-frame clones only, minus some. The top ten clones hold about 6.3% of a sample with 170,000 or so clones, approximately 87% of them seen once. The CDR3 extends over 15 amino acids. Per the germline V gene, CDR1 is LNHDA and CDR2 is SQIVND (reference sequence). With 2 bases clipped from V and 3 bases from J, the junction kept 3 bases outside the gene matches.

The clonotype was recovered from a woman between 50 and 59 years old who had recovered from COVID-19. The sequenced sample consisted of PBMCs or T cells enriched from blood (not recorded which). This chain joins TRBV19 and TRBJ2-1; 8 positions agree with TRBD2. CDR3 coding DNA: TGTGCCAGTAGTATATTAAGCGGGGGCTACAATGAGCAGTTCTTC. Amino acid sequence: CASSILSGGYNEQFF. Looking up the rest from reference TRBV19 and TRBJ2-1 gives the full variable domain: DGGITQSPKYLFRKEGQNVTLSCEQNLNHDAMYWYRQDPGQGLRLIYYSQIVNDFQKGDIAEGYSVSREKKESFPLTVTSAQKNPTAFYLCASSILSGGYNEQFFGPGTRLTVL.